This paragraph reports one TCR beta chain. Its specificity is unknown. A second PCR, run for roughly 7 to 11 cycles, used a sample-barcoded 5' primer plus a J-beta primer mix. Each cDNA molecule was tagged by a template-switch adaptor that had 12 random nucleotides. All samples gave at least 2.5 million CDR3-containing paired-end reads. One entry per CDR3 protein, called by TCRdb with MiXCR from the 5' RACE reads. The sample includes roughly 900,000 distinct CDR3 sequences, roughly 48% of them seen just once. The sample belongs to a study of blood T cells in healthy people across ages. This CDR3 is 15 amino acids long. The V gene's germline CDR1 is LGHDT and CDR2 YNNKEL (reference sequence). The junction had 6 bases not matched to a gene; V was cut back by 4 bases and J by 4 bases. Study-wide findings and caveats: Strong correlation linked observed beta diversity and percent naive T cells.

Isolating PBMCs gave at least 6 million of these cells per sample. The sample consisted of blood. The receptor was isolated from a man younger than 45 in good health. The rearrangement joins TRBV3-1 to TRBJ2-1; 8 bases agree with TRBD2. The CDR3: CASSPRGGMYNEQFF. For the CDR3, the DNA is TGTGCCAGCAGCCCCCGGGGGGGAATGTACAATGAGCAGTTCTTC.